This T cell receptor (beta chain) was sequenced during a study of vaccination and CD4 T cells after COVID-19. Study-wide points: Convalescent patients' vaccine-specific clones were spike mono-reactive in 304 of 307 cases.

As for this clonotype: Its antigen is unidentified.

There are 14 residues in the CDR3. V gave up 5 bases and J gave up 7 bases, with 17 bases separating them. CDR1 is DFQATT and CDR2 is SNEGSKA in the germline V gene (reference sequence). MiXCR was run by TCRdb on the PCR reads, yielding one entry per CDR3 protein. The sample has about 15,000 distinct CDR3 sequences, less than 70% seen once. The sample was CD4+ T cells from blood, taken after SARS-CoV-2 vaccination. The chain has TRBV20-1 and TRBJ2-2; D is possibly TRBD2 (6 bases). This clonotype was obtained from a human donor who had recovered from COVID-19. In DNA, the CDR3 is TGCAGTGCTGGGGACTGGTCAAGGGGCGGGGAGCTGTTTTTT. Protein sequence: CSAGDWSRGGELFF.